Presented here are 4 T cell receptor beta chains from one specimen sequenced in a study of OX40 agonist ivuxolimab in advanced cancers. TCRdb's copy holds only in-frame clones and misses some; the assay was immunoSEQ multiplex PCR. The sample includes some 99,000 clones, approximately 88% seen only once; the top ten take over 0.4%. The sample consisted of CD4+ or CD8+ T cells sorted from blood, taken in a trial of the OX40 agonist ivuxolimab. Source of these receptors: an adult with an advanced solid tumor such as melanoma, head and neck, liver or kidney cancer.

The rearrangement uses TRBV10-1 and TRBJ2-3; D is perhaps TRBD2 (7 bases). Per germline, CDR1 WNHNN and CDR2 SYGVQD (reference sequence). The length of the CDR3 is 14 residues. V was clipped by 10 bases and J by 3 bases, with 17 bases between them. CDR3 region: CATRGALETDTQYF. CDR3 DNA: TGCGCCACCCGGGGGGCCCTAGAAACAGATACGCAGTATTTT.

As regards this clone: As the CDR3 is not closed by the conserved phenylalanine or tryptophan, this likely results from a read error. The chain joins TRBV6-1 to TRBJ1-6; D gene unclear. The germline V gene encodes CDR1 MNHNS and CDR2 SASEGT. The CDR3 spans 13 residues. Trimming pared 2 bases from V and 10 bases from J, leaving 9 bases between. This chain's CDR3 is CASSEKAESPLHL. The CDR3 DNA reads TGTGCCAGCAGTGAAAAGGCGGAGTCACCCCTCCACCTT.

This chain's CDR3 is CASSQDSFQPARNTGELFF. The CDR3 region has the DNA TGCGCCAGCAGCCAAGATTCCTTTCAGCCAGCTAGGAACACCGGGGAGCTGTTTTTT. V and J are TRBV4-1 and TRBJ2-2; D is undetermined. The CDR3 is made up of 19 amino acids. The V gene's germline CDR1 is MGHRA and CDR2 YSYEKL. V gave up 0 bases and J gave up 1 base, with 18 bases separating them.

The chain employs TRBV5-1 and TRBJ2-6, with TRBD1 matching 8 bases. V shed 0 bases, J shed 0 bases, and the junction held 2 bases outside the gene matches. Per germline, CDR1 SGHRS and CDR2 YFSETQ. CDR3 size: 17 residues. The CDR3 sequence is CASSLGTGGSGANVLTF. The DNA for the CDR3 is TGCGCCAGCAGCTTGGGAACAGGGGGCTCTGGGGCCAACGTCCTGACTTTC.